The 4 T cell receptor beta chains in this list originate from one sample, sequenced in a study of blood T cell repertoires in COVID-19. Profiling relied on immunoSEQ multiplex PCR, and the TCRdb table lists in-frame clones only, not all of them. The profile covers 350,000 or so clones, with over 85% appearing a single time and over 3.5% taken by the ten largest. The sample consisted of peripheral blood. All receptors come from a woman aged 55-70 years with COVID-19, enrolled during active disease.

The CDR3 bases are TGTGCCAGCAGTGGACCTTTGGCAGGGAATCAGCCCCAGCATTTT. This encodes CASSGPLAGNQPQHF. The chain employs TRBV2 and TRBJ1-5; D might be TRBD1 (5 bases). Deletions cut 4 bases from V and 4 bases from J, with 14 bases between. CDR3 size: 15 residues. The germline gives CDR1 SNHLY, CDR2 FYNNEI.

The chain links TRBV7-2 to TRBJ2-5; TRBD1 matches at 7 bases. The CDR3 sequence is 13 residues long. With 6 bases clipped from V and 2 bases from J, the junction kept 3 bases outside the gene matches. The germline gives CDR1 SGHTA, CDR2 FQGNSA. In DNA, the CDR3 is TGTGCCAGCAGTACAGGGGTTCAAGAGACCCAGTACTTC. Translated: CASSTGVQETQYF.

This sequence joins TRBV5-1 and TRBJ1-2, with D possibly being TRBD1 (5 bases). The CDR3 contains 14 residues. V lost 4 bases and J 4 bases, leaving 14 bases between the germline ends. The germline V gene has CDR1 SGHRS and CDR2 YFSETQ. The CDR3 nucleotides read TGCGCCAGCAGCCAGCCGGCGGGGGGCTATGGCTACACCTTC. This codes for CASSQPAGGYGYTF.

This clone showed up just a few times. This rearrangement joins TRBV28 to TRBJ1-2, with 12 bases that match TRBD1. From germline, CDR1 is MDHEN and CDR2 SYDVKM. J was trimmed by 4 bases and V by 4 bases; bases with no gene match: 7. CDR3 length: 16 residues. The CDR3 loop reads CASSSPGQGASYGYTF. DNA of the CDR3: TGTGCCAGCAGTTCACCGGGACAGGGGGCTTCCTATGGCTACACCTTC.